This paragraph reports one T cell receptor beta chain. Its binding antigen is unknown. It has no much larger one-base neighbor in the sample; base qualities were not kept. Healthy HIV-negative adults with no recently reported acute infections or vaccinations were included as donors. Every donor was a Caucasian adult living in Nashville, Tennessee, USA. For unsorted samples, 90 million or so PBMCs were counted and genomic DNA was extracted with the QIAamp DNA Blood Mini kit. Blood was obtained by leukapheresis, after which PBMCs were separated by Ficoll-Histopaque density gradient centrifugation and cryopreserved in liquid nitrogen vapor phase. The sample originates from a study of shared clonotypes between healthy human individuals (dated by TCRdb to the early 2020s). Study-level background: A few men and a couple of women, aged 18 to 49 years, made up the cohort. To estimate repertoire size and how much clonotype sharing occurs between individuals, the study deeply sequenced the blood TCR repertoires of roughly 5 healthy adults. To increase sequencing depth and limit assay-specific biases, TCR repertoire library preparation and sequencing were carried out by different laboratories using diverse techniques. Between about 0.85 and 9.5 billion PBMCs per donor were obtained by leukapheresis. What the research found in general, with its limitations: Only blood was sampled, and tissue TCR repertoires likely differ from those in blood. Because the study included only a small number of donors, the genetic and exposure-history diversity represented was limited. Pairwise subsampling indicated that sequencing depth was expected to affect the degree of clonotype sharing among donors.

TCR CDR3 regions were amplified from genomic DNA by multiplex PCR using the deep immunoSEQ assay. Extracted genomic DNA from each cell subset was distributed evenly across all wells of several immunoSEQ 96-well plates, and each plate was treated as a replicate. For unsorted PBMC, around 0.3 ug genomic DNA, equal to around 30,000 T cell genomes, was loaded into each replicate PCR. Unsorted PBMC genomic DNA was sequenced across ten immunoSEQ deep assay plates. The purified libraries were quantified using a Qubit 3.0 fluorometer, sized with a Bioanalyzer 2100, and then quantified again using the KAPA Library Quantification kit. Every immunoSEQ 96-well plate was sequenced on a dedicated single-read 150-cycle Illumina NextSeq 550 flow cell. The paper's data handling went like this. Because only junctional sequences without quality scores were contained in the immunoSEQ output, filtering matching that applied to full-length reads could not be performed. To assign V/J genes and CDR3, sequences were annotated against IMGT germline references using PyIR, a Python wrapper for IgBLAST v1.9. Reads were removed for weak V/J assignments (E-value above 1e-6), missing CDR3, stop codons, out-of-frame junctions, or ambiguous translated residues. V3J clonotypes were defined as sequences sharing an identical inferred V gene, J gene, and CDR3 amino acid sequence. To compute the percentage overlap between repertoires, the number of shared unique clonotypes was divided by the size of the smaller repertoire. Three approaches were used to assess repertoire richness: RTK rarefaction, the Chao1 estimator, and Recon v2.1 estimates of unobserved clonotypes. TCRdb holds this immuneACCESS table with in-frame rearrangements only. Some clones are missing; in checked studies, unresolved V genes explain under half, and the rest has no known cause. V and J calls and clone size are copied from that table; D and trimming were computed from the DNA. In this sample the table shows about 450,000 clones, 75% to 85% of which occur a single time. The ten biggest clones cover 13% of the sample.

V loses 5 bases of germline sequence and J loses 7 bases, and the interval between the two ends is 14 bases. According to the germline V gene, CDR1 reads SGHTA and CDR2 reads FQGTGA. The CDR3 numbers 13 residues from cysteine through phenylalanine. Just CDR3 DNA is preserved here, 39 bases in frame from base 1. This sequence uses TRBV7-3 and TRBJ1-1; TRBD1 is perhaps the D gene, given 6 matching bases. The clonotype was recovered from a woman in her thirties or forties in good health. Some clones in this sample may be carry-over from other donors' samples. Sequenced sample: PBMCs. CDR3 sequence: CASSLGGFSEAFF. The bases read TGTGCCAGCAGCCTAGGGGGGTTCAGTGAAGCTTTCTTT.